This entry concerns a single TCR beta chain. Its antigen is undetermined. The data originate from a study of T-cell memory formation after mild COVID-19. The overall study: Largely donor-specific sequence clusters came from a couple of donors.

Study-wide results and limits: Second-wave clones with a day 37 peak had unconfirmed SARS-CoV-2 specificity. Clones that got smaller from day 15 to 85 had even CD4/CD8, while clones growing later tipped toward CD4+.

Trimming took 5 bases from V and 0 from J; bases not matched to a gene: 9. There are 18 residues in the CDR3. CDR1 and CDR2 from the germline V gene are SGHVS and FQNEAQ. It was 5'RACE with constant-segment primers that produced the TCR alpha and TCR beta cDNA libraries, which carried sample barcodes and UMIs. Each CDR3 protein gets one entry after TCRdb re-called the 5' RACE reads with MiXCR. The table lists hundreds of thousands of distinct CDR3 sequences, about 16% of them singletons. The sample consisted of PBMCs or a T cell subset sorted from them (not recorded which). V gene TRBV7-8 combines with J gene TRBJ2-2, with TRBD2 identical over 10 bases. The sequence was obtained from a man in his late teens or twenties who had mild COVID-19 (a few samples of this study predate the infection). Cell type and time point are not known. This CDR3 is CASSHQLAGLSNTGELFF. Written as DNA, the CDR3 is TGTGCCAGCAGCCACCAACTAGCGGGGCTGTCGAACACCGGGGAGCTGTTTTTT.